Below, 23 T cell receptor beta chains from the same sample are listed, as sequenced in a study of metastatic and nonmetastatic thyroid tumors. TCRdb called clones again from the PCR reads with MiXCR. Of roughly 15,000 clones in the sample, 23% were seen once. No patient had received any treatment before thyroid surgery. Specimen: adjacent normal tissue. The receptors were sampled from a female donor with papillary thyroid cancer or a benign thyroid nodule (not recorded which). Some clones in this sample may be carry-over from other donors' samples.

By share of the sample, this clone is medium-sized. Compared with germline, one end of the junction differs, possibly owing to a read error. This chain connects TRBV6-2 or TRBV6-3 to TRBJ2-1, with 10 bases lining up with TRBD2. The CDR3 covers 16 residues. In germline, CDR1 is MNHEY, CDR2 SVGEGT. Here the CDR3 DNA reads TGTGCCAGCAGCGTATTAGCGGGAGGCTCCTTCAATGAGCAGTTCTTC. Its translation: CASSVLAGGSFNEQFF.

Regarding this clone: A much larger clonotype is one base distant, so this may be a read error. Other DNA sequences in this specimen translate into the identical CDR3. The chain carries TRBV9 and TRBJ1-4; D is ambiguous. Germline values: CDR1 SGDLS, CDR2 YYNGEE. The CDR3 is made up of 14 amino acids. The CDR3 bases are TGTGCCAGCAGCGTAGAGGGTCGTAGGGAAAGACTGTTTTTT. Translated: CASSVEGRRERLFF.

The chain has TRBV6-1 and TRBJ2-7, with D possibly TRBD2 on 7 matching bases. This CDR3 is built from 15 residues. CDR1 and CDR2 from the germline V gene are MNHNS and SASEGT. Trimming pared 5 bases from V and 0 bases from J, leaving 14 bases between. The CDR3 region has the DNA TGTGCCAGCAGTTGGGGGGGCGGGAGCTCCTACGAGCAGTACTTC. Its protein product is CASSWGGGSSYEQYF.

This clone was picked up many times. The chain has TRBV28 and TRBJ2-2; the D gene could be TRBD1 or TRBD2 (5 bases each). Germline loops: CDR1 MDHEN, CDR2 SYDVKM. V lost 3 bases to trimming and J lost 7 bases, with 12 bases between them. This CDR3 has 14 residues. The CDR3, as DNA: TGTGCCAGCAGTTTCCAGGGACCGATCGGGGAGCTGTTTTTT. Amino acids: CASSFQGPIGELFF.

Details on this clone: One end of the junction fails to match germline, which may point to a read error. The rearrangement links TRBV28 to TRBJ2-1; 8 bases line up with TRBD2. Germline-derived CDR1 and CDR2 are MDHEN and SYDVKM. The length of the CDR3 is 13 residues. Here the CDR3 reads CASSLGLAGKHFF. The CDR3 nucleotides read TGTGCCAGCAGTTTAGGACTAGCAGGTAAGCATTTCTTC.

This clone came up a few times. V usage is TRBV27 and J usage is TRBJ2-2; 10 bases agree with TRBD2. Germline values: CDR1 MNHEY, CDR2 SMNVEV (reference sequence). The CDR3 spans 20 residues. V shed 1 base and J 0 bases; nucleotides not matched to a gene: 11. DNA for the CDR3: TGTGCCAGCAGTTTATTCGTCAGTTCTAGCGGGGGAGCGAACACCGGGGAGCTGTTTTTT. Encoded protein: CASSLFVSSSGGANTGELFF.

Only a few counts were recorded for this clone. The genes are TRBV9 and TRBJ2-2; D not certain. Germline V gene data show CDR1 as SGDLS and CDR2 as YYNGEE. Trimming pared 2 bases from V and 5 bases from J, leaving 13 bases between. This CDR3 contains 15 residues. The CDR3 sequence is CASSVQAVETGELFF. The CDR3, as DNA: TGTGCCAGCAGCGTGCAGGCAGTGGAGACCGGGGAGCTGTTTTTT.

The sample holds many counts of this clone. Other DNA sequences in the same sample also yield this CDR3. The chain links TRBV3-1 to TRBJ2-5; 9 nucleotides align to TRBD2. The ends lost 4 bases at V and 3 bases at J; junction bases unmatched: 15. Germline V gene lookup returns CDR1 LGHDT and CDR2 YNNKEL (reference sequence). CDR3 length: 18 residues. Here the CDR3 DNA reads TGTGCCAGCAGCCCCCTGACTAGCGGAGAGGGGGTGAAAGAGACCCAGTACTTC. Protein product: CASSPLTSGEGVKETQYF.

This clone has more than one count but fewer than ten. Since no conserved phenylalanine or tryptophan closes the CDR3, a read error is the likely cause. The V and J genes are TRBV6-1 and TRBJ1-2, with TRBD1 matching 9 bases. CDR3 length: 13 amino acids. The V gene's germline CDR1 is MNHNS and CDR2 SASEGT. V dropped 8 bases and J dropped 7; count of bases not matched to a gene: 8. CDR3 region: CASRRDRVPGYTL. As DNA, the CDR3 is TGTGCCAGCCGCCGGGACAGGGTTCCTGGCTACACCTTA.

By share, this clone ranks as medium-sized. The J gene is TRBJ2-7, the V gene TRBV5-1; 7 bases fit TRBD1. CDR1 is SGHRS and CDR2 is YFSETQ in the germline V gene. The length of the CDR3 is 14 residues. The junction had 4 bases not matched to a gene; V was cut back by 4 bases and J by 0 bases. The CDR3 here is CASSTRDSSYEQYF. The DNA for the CDR3 is TGCGCCAGCAGCACCCGGGACAGCTCCTACGAGCAGTACTTC.

This clone showed up many times. V is TRBV5-1 and J is TRBJ2-1; D is perhaps TRBD1 or TRBD2 (5 bases each). The ends were cut back, 0 bases at V and 5 bases at J, with 18 bases in the middle. The V gene's germline CDR1 is SGHRS and CDR2 YFSETQ. The CDR3 totals 17 residues. DNA for the CDR3: TGCGCCAGCAGCTTGGAATTGGCAGGGACCGGGAACAATGAGCAGTTCTTC. This codes for CASSLELAGTGNNEQFF. Full variable domain (rest looked up from reference TRBV5-1 and TRBJ2-1): KAGVTQTPRYLIKTRGQQVTLSCSPISGHRSVSWYQQTPGQGLQFLFEYFSETQRNKGNFPGRFSGRQFSNSRSEMNVSTLELGDSALYLCASSLELAGTGNNEQFFGPGTRLTVL.

At least ten counts were recorded for this clone. The V gene is TRBV30, the J gene TRBJ1-3, with D perhaps matching TRBD1 (6 bases). CDR3 length: 14 residues. From germline, CDR1 is GTSNPN and CDR2 SVGIG (reference sequence). V lost 5 bases, J lost 1 base, and 12 bases lay in between. The CDR3 nucleotides are TGTGCCTGGGGAAGGGGGTCGTCTGGAAACACCATATATTTT. Its protein product is CAWGRGSSGNTIYF.

By share, this clone ranks as medium-sized. V usage is TRBV20-1 and J usage is TRBJ2-7; unclear D gene. From germline, CDR1 is DFQATT and CDR2 SNEGSKA (reference sequence). Trimming took off 4 bases at V and 0 bases at J, with 13 bases between the two ends. The CDR3 consists of 14 residues. CDR3 DNA: TGCAGTGCTAATCCTAGTGTTAGCTCCTACGAGCAGTACTTC. This encodes CSANPSVSSYEQYF.

This clone is labeled as medium-sized (0.01 to 0.1%). Written as DNA, the CDR3 is TGTGCCAGCAAGGACAGGGTCAATGAGCAGTTCTTC. Translation gives CASKDRVNEQFF. The V gene is TRBV6-1, the J gene TRBJ2-1, with 8 bases aligning to TRBD1. The CDR3 covers 12 residues. Germline CDR1 is MNHNS and CDR2 is SASEGT. J lost 6 bases, V lost 7 bases, and 2 bases had no gene match.

The chain combines TRBV6-2 or TRBV6-3 with TRBJ2-1; D unresolved. Trimming cost V 6 bases and J 7 bases, with 19 bases left between them. CDR1 MNHEY and CDR2 SVGEGT come from the germline V gene. The CDR3 is 15 amino acids. The CDR3 region is CASRPPVHIRNEQFF. CDR3 sequence (DNA): TGTGCCAGCAGACCACCGGTACACATAAGGAATGAGCAGTTCTTC.

This clone was counted many times. V and J are TRBV20-1 and TRBJ2-5, with D unclear. The V end lost 2 bases, the J end lost 5 bases, and 12 bases lay between the germline ends. The CDR3 spans 13 residues. Looked up from germline, CDR1 is DFQATT and CDR2 is SNEGSKA (reference sequence). CDR3 residues: CSARNTLEETQYF. The CDR3, as DNA: TGCAGTGCTAGAAATACCTTGGAGGAGACCCAGTACTTC.

Regarding this clone: Other DNA sequences in this specimen translate into the identical CDR3. The chain links TRBV7-3 to TRBJ2-6, with TRBD1 matching over 7 bases. V lost 4 bases, J lost 1 base, and 13 bases stayed unmatched. The length of the CDR3 is 19 residues. The germline V gene encodes CDR1 SGHTA and CDR2 FQGTGA. CDR3 region: CASSSTIGQGVSGANVLTF. CDR3 in DNA: TGTGCCAGCAGCTCAACGATAGGGCAGGGGGTATCTGGGGCCAACGTCCTGACTTTC.

This clone has just a few counts. The chain recombines TRBV20-1 with TRBJ1-1; TRBD1 aligns across 8 bases. Germline trimming cut 8 bases from V and 5 bases from J; bases unmatched to any gene: 10. CDR3 size: 13 residues. CDR1 and CDR2 from the germline V gene are DFQATT and SNEGSKA (reference sequence). The CDR3 reads CSYTGGRGTEAFF. In DNA form, the CDR3 reads TGCAGTTATACAGGGGGGCGAGGGACTGAAGCTTTCTTT.

There are many counts of this clone. V gene TRBV19 combines with J gene TRBJ1-1; D perhaps matches TRBD1 (5 bases). The germline V and J ends were trimmed by 10 bases and 8 bases, with 20 bases remaining between them. The CDR3 runs to 13 residues. CDR1 is LNHDA, CDR2 SQIVND, per germline (reference sequence). The CDR3 protein is CATRDRPSTEAFF. The DNA of the CDR3 is TGTGCCACCCGGGACCGACCGTCGACGGAAGCTTTCTTT.

Turning to this clone: One end of the junction varies from germline; a read error may be responsible. The chain has TRBV5-6 and TRBJ2-3, with TRBD2 matching over 12 bases. The germline CDR1 and CDR2 sequences are SGHDT and YYEEEE. CDR3 length: 15 residues. CDR3 DNA: TGTGCCAGCATCCTAGCGGGAGGGCCGACAGATACTCAGTATTTT. This translates into CASILAGGPTDTQYF.

This clone was counted many times. V is TRBV11-3 and J is TRBJ2-3; D is unclear. Trimming took 4 bases from V and 4 from J, leaving 18 bases between them. The CDR3 length is 16 residues. In germline, CDR1 is SGHNT, CDR2 YENEEA. CDR3 nucleotide sequence: TGTGCCAGCAGCTCATCCAACGTGGGAAGGGCAGATACGCAGTATTTT. Encoded protein: CASSSSNVGRADTQYF.

This clone is medium-sized by share. The gene calls are TRBV6-5 and TRBJ2-7, with a possible D match to TRBD2 (5 bases). This CDR3 has 17 residues. Germline CDR1 is MNHEY and CDR2 is SVGAGI. The V gene lost 2 bases and the J gene lost 0 bases, with 17 bases spanning the gap. Here the CDR3 DNA reads TGTGCCAGCAGTTACGGCCGACTACGGACGGCCTCCTACGAGCAGTACTTC. The encoded protein is CASSYGRLRTASYEQYF.

This clone was found many times. The chain has TRBV29-1 and TRBJ2-2; a weak D match, TRBD1 (5 bases). This CDR3 has 14 amino acids. The V gene's germline CDR1 is SQVTM and CDR2 ANQGSEA. V was clipped by 0 bases and J by 3 bases, with 8 bases between them. CDR3 residues: CSVEDRAHTGELFF. The CDR3 bases are TGCAGCGTTGAAGACAGGGCCCACACCGGGGAGCTGTTTTTT.